These 20 T cell receptor beta chains came from one sample sequenced in a study of identical twins. TCRdb ran MiXCR on the 5' RACE reads and lists one entry per CDR3 protein. The repertoire has around 680,000 distinct CDR3 sequences, over 8.5% of them found once; the top ten carry 0.8% to 1%. These data are also associated with another study on yellow fever vaccine responses in identical twins.

Material for sequencing was PBMCs. Source of these receptors: a woman younger than 35 in good health.

This clonotype showed up just a few times. The chain joins TRBV28 to TRBJ2-7; tentative D call: TRBD1 (5 bases). Deletions cut 2 bases from V and 1 base from J, with 15 bases between. The CDR3 runs to 16 residues. Germline CDR1 MDHEN, CDR2 SYDVKM. DNA for the CDR3: TGTGCCAGCAGTTTAGGTCAGGGTCGGGCGTCCTACGAGCAGTACTTC. Encoded protein: CASSLGQGRASYEQYF.

This chain joins TRBV10-3 and TRBJ2-5; TRBD2 matches at 12 bases. V shed 4 bases, J shed 1 base, and the junction held 7 bases outside the gene matches. CDR3 size: 17 residues. Germline V gives CDR1 ENHRY, CDR2 SYGVKD. CDR3 sequence (DNA): TGTGCCATCAGTGGCCAAACTAGCGGGAGGCTCCAAGAGACCCAGTACTTC. Translated, it gives CAISGQTSGRLQETQYF.

This chain joins TRBV3-1 and TRBJ2-2, with 10 positions matching TRBD2. This CDR3 is 16 amino acids long. Germline V lookup: CDR1 LGHDT, CDR2 YNNKEL (reference sequence). V was clipped by 5 bases and J by 3 bases; unmatched bases: 6. DNA for the CDR3: TGTGCCAGCAGCGGGAGCGGGAGGGCCTACACCGGGGAGCTGTTTTTT. This translates into CASSGSGRAYTGELFF.

This clonotype has ten or more counts. The chain combines TRBV7-2 with TRBJ2-6; 7 nucleotides line up with TRBD1. Germline values: CDR1 SGHTA, CDR2 FQGNSA. The trim removed 1 base at V and 3 bases at J, leaving 6 bases unmatched. This CDR3 comprises 17 residues. The CDR3 loop reads CASSLGGQGVGANVLTF. For the CDR3, the DNA is TGTGCCAGCAGCTTAGGGGGGCAGGGGGTTGGGGCCAACGTCCTGACTTTC.

The table lists this clonotype with a few counts. In DNA, the CDR3 is TGCAGTGCTAGAGCTGGGGGAATCGGGGGGCAAGAGACCCAGTACTTC. This encodes CSARAGGIGGQETQYF. This rearrangement joins TRBV20-1 to TRBJ2-5; 7 positions agree with TRBD2. There are 16 residues in the CDR3. Germline lookup yields CDR1 DFQATT and CDR2 SNEGSKA (reference sequence). The V and J ends lost 1 base and 2 bases, in that order; junction bases with no gene match: 10.

The chain links TRBV4-2 to TRBJ1-4, with TRBD1 matching 7 bases. Germline V gene lookup returns CDR1 LGHNA and CDR2 YNFKEQ. The J segment lost 3 bases and the V segment lost 0 bases, leaving 7 bases of the junction unmatched. The CDR3 totals 17 residues. The CDR3 DNA is TGTGCCAGCAGCCAAGAAGGGGGCGCGGGATCTAATGAAAAACTGTTTTTT. It codes for CASSQEGGAGSNEKLFF.

At least ten counts were recorded for this clonotype. The chain has TRBV28 and TRBJ1-2; a possible D gene is TRBD1 (5 bases). Germline values: CDR1 MDHEN, CDR2 SYDVKM. Between the trimmed V and J ends, which lost 3 bases and 9 bases, there was a span of 17 bases. This CDR3 comprises 14 residues. CDR3 protein: CASSFDRGRLRYTF. The DNA of the CDR3 is TGTGCCAGCAGTTTTGATCGGGGGAGGCTCCGCTACACCTTC.

This clonotype was detected many times. The rearrangement joins TRBV6-2 or TRBV6-3 to TRBJ2-1, with D unclear. This CDR3 is built from 18 residues. V lost 2 bases and J 2 bases, leaving 19 bases between the germline ends. Germline assignment: CDR1 MNHEY and CDR2 SVGEGT. CDR3 nucleotides: TGTGCCAGCAGTTACCAAAAGTGGGCCGCGAGGCCCTACAATGAGCAGTTCTTC. Protein: CASSYQKWAARPYNEQFF.

This clonotype was observed at least ten times. The chain joins TRBV18 to TRBJ2-7, with unresolved D. The CDR3 is 12 residues long. The germline CDR1 and CDR2 sequences are KGHSH and LQKENI. V gave up 3 bases and J gave up 2 bases, with 5 bases separating them. The chain's CDR3 is CASSPLAYEQYF. Here the CDR3 DNA reads TGTGCCAGCTCACCTCTGGCCTACGAGCAGTACTTC. The entire variable domain, with the rest obtained from reference TRBV18 and TRBJ2-7, is as follows: NAGVMQNPRHLVRRRGQEARLRCSPMKGHSHVYWYRQLPEEGLKFMVYLQKENIIDESGMPKERFSAEFPKEGPSILRIQQVVRGDSAAYFCASSPLAYEQYFGPGTRLTVT.

V is TRBV11-2 and J is TRBJ1-6, with D tentatively TRBD1 (5 bases). CDR3 length equals 16 residues. Deletions cut 2 bases from V and 6 bases from J, with 14 bases between. CDR1 and CDR2 (germline): SGHAT, FQNNGV. CDR3 nucleotides: TGTGCCAGCAGCTTAATTAGTACAGGCATTAATTCACCCCTCCACTTT. Amino acids: CASSLISTGINSPLHF.

The chain uses TRBV18 and TRBJ2-2; D unclear. V was shortened by 1 base and J by 4 bases, with 13 bases between the two germline ends. The CDR3 is made up of 16 amino acids. Germline CDR1 and CDR2: KGHSH and LQKENI. The CDR3 spells CASSPRSEVLTGELFF. Written as DNA, the CDR3 is TGTGCCAGCTCACCACGTTCGGAAGTGCTCACCGGGGAGCTGTTTTTT. Supplemented by reference TRBV18 and TRBJ2-2, the full variable domain reads NAGVMQNPRHLVRRRGQEARLRCSPMKGHSHVYWYRQLPEEGLKFMVYLQKENIIDESGMPKERFSAEFPKEGPSILRIQQVVRGDSAAYFCASSPRSEVLTGELFFGEGSRLTVL.

This clonotype was seen at least ten times. The V call is TRBV12-3 or TRBV12-4, the J call TRBJ2-1; D not certain. The CDR3 spans 12 residues. The V end lost 7 bases, the J end lost 6 bases, and 10 bases lay between the germline ends. The CDR3 nucleotides are TGTGCCAGCACCCATACTGCCAATGAGCAGTTCTTC. Amino acids: CASTHTANEQFF.

This clonotype was picked up a small number of times. V is TRBV6-2 or TRBV6-3 and J is TRBJ2-5; D call uncertain. The CDR3 loop spans 12 amino acids. V dropped 7 bases and J dropped 2 bases, with 8 bases sitting between them. CDR1 and CDR2 from the germline V gene are MNHEY and SVGEGT. This CDR3 reads CASKEGQETQYF. CDR3 DNA sequence: TGTGCCAGCAAAGAAGGGCAAGAGACCCAGTACTTC.

J is TRBJ2-7 and V is TRBV11-2; 7 bases are a match to TRBD2. In germline, CDR1 is SGHAT, CDR2 FQNNGV. V lost 1 base and J lost 7; bases outside the gene matches: 19. The CDR3 length is 18 residues. The CDR3, as DNA: TGTGCCAGCAGCTTAGTTAGGCTGACTAGCAGGATTCGGGGGGAGCAGTACTTC. This encodes CASSLVRLTSRIRGEQYF.

The V call is TRBV28, the J call TRBJ2-3, with TRBD2 matching 9 bases. Per the germline V gene, CDR1 is MDHEN and CDR2 is SYDVKM. V was pared by 10 bases and J by 4 bases, with 9 bases of the junction left unmatched. The CDR3 is 14 amino acids. The CDR3 region has the DNA TGTGCCACCGCGGGGGGGGGTGGCGCAGATACGCAGTATTTT. It codes for CATAGGGGADTQYF.

This clonotype has a count of ten or more. The chain uses TRBV28 and TRBJ2-7, with D perhaps matching TRBD2 (5 bases). CDR1 is MDHEN and CDR2 is SYDVKM in the germline V gene. Deletions cut 5 bases from V and 4 bases from J, with 18 bases between. The CDR3 runs 15 residues. This CDR3 is CASSPASNGAYEQYF. CDR3 sequence (DNA): TGTGCCAGCAGTCCAGCTAGCAACGGAGCGTACGAGCAGTACTTC.

This rearrangement joins TRBV28 to TRBJ2-3, with D perhaps matching TRBD2 (6 bases). Germline V gene data show CDR1 as MDHEN and CDR2 as SYDVKM. The germline V and J ends were trimmed by 5 bases and 2 bases, with 26 bases remaining between them. This CDR3 contains 19 residues. The CDR3 region has the DNA TGTGCCAGCAGTCACAGGAGGGTTGGGGTTGGTACCCTCACAGATACGCAGTATTTT. It encodes CASSHRRVGVGTLTDTQYF.

This rearrangement joins TRBV20-1 to TRBJ2-1; D not resolved. The germline gives CDR1 DFQATT, CDR2 SNEGSKA (reference sequence). The CDR3 extends over 16 amino acids. V shed 0 bases and J shed 2 bases, with 14 bases lying between them. The CDR3 loop is CSARDSRRTPYNEQFF. CDR3 coding DNA: TGCAGTGCTAGAGATTCCCGGCGTACCCCCTACAATGAGCAGTTCTTC.

This clonotype appeared a few times. The J gene is TRBJ1-1, the V gene TRBV18; D unclear. V lost 3 bases and J lost 1, with 6 bases in between. This CDR3 spans 13 amino acids. CDR1 is KGHSH, CDR2 LQKENI, per germline. This chain's CDR3 is CASSPAANTEAFF. CDR3 sequence (DNA): TGTGCCAGCTCACCTGCGGCGAACACTGAAGCTTTCTTT. Together with reference TRBV18 and TRBJ1-1, the CDR3 gives the full variable domain: NAGVMQNPRHLVRRRGQEARLRCSPMKGHSHVYWYRQLPEEGLKFMVYLQKENIIDESGMPKERFSAEFPKEGPSILRIQQVVRGDSAAYFCASSPAANTEAFFGQGTRLTVV.

This chain uses TRBV6-2 or TRBV6-3 with TRBJ2-2; 8 bases align to TRBD2. The CDR3 length is 14 residues. Germline CDR1 MNHEY, CDR2 SVGEGT. Trimming removed 7 bases from V and 4 bases from J; junction bases left unmatched: 5. This chain's CDR3 is CASNSGGVTGELFF. The CDR3 nucleotides are TGTGCCAGCAACTCGGGGGGGGTCACCGGGGAGCTGTTTTTT.